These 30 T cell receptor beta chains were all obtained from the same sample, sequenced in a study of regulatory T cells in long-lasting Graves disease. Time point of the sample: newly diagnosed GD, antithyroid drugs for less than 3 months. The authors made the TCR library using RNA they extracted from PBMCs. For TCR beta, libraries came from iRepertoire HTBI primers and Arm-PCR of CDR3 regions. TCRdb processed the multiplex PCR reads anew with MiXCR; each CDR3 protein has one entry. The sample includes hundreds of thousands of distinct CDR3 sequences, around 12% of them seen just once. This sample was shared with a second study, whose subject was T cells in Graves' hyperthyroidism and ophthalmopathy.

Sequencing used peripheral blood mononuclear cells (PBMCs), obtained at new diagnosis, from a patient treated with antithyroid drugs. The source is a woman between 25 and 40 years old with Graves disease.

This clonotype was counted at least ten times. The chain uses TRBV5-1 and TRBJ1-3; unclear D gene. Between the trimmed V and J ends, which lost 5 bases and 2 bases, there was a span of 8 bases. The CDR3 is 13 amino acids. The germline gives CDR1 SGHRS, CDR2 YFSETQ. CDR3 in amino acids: CASRLGPGNTIYF. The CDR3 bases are TGCGCCAGCAGGCTTGGACCTGGAAACACCATATATTTT.

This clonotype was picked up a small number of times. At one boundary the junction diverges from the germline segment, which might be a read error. CDR3 sequence reads: CSIDLSPGGDNYGYTF. CDR3 DNA: TGCAGCATTGATCTATCCCCAGGGGGAGATAACTATGGCTACACCTTC. J is TRBJ1-2 and V is TRBV29-1, with 7 positions matching TRBD1. Germline lookup yields CDR1 SQVTM and CDR2 ANQGSEA. CDR3 size: 16 residues.

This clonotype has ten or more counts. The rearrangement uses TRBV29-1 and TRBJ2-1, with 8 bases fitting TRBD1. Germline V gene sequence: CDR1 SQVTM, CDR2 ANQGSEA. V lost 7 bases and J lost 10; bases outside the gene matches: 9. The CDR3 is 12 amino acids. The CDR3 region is CSAPDRVREQFF. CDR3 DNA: TGCAGCGCCCCGGACAGGGTACGCGAGCAGTTCTTC.

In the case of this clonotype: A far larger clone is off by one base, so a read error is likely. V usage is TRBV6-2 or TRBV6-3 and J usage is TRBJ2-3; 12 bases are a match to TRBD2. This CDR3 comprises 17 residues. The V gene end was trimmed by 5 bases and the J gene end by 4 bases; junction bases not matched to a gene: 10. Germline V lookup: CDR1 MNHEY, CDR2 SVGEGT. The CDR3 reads CASSELAGGRGADTQYF. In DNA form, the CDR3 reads TGTGCCAGCAGTGAACTAGCGGGAGGTAGGGGCGCAGATACGCAGTATTTT.

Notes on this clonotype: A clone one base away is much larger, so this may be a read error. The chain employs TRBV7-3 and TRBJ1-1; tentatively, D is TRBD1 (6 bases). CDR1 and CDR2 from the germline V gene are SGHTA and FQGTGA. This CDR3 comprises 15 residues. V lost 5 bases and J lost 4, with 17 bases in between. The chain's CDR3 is CASSQTGFGATEAFF. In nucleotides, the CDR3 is TGTGCCAGCAGCCAAACAGGGTTCGGCGCCACTGAAGCTTTCTTT.

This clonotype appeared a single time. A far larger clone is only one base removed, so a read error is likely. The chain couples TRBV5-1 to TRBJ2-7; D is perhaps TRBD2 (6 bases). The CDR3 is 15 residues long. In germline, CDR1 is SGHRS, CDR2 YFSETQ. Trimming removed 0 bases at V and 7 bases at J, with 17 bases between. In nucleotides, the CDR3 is TGCGCCAGCAGCTTGGGGCTAGCGAACGACAATGAGCAGTACTTC. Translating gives CASSLGLANDNEQYF.

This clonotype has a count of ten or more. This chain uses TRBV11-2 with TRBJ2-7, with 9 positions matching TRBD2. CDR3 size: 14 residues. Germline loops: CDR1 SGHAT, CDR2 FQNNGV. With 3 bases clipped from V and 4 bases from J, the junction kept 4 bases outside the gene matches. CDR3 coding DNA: TGTGCCAGCAGCTTTAGTAGCGGGAGATACGAGCAGTACTTC. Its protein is CASSFSSGRYEQYF.

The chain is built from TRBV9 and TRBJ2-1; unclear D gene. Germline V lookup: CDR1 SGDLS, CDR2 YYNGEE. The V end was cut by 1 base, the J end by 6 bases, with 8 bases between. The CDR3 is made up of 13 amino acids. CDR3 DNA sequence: TGTGCCAGCAGCGTATCTGGTGTCAATGAGCAGTTCTTC. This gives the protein CASSVSGVNEQFF.

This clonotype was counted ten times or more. The chain's CDR3 is CASSSGGAAAFF. The DNA of the CDR3 is TGTGCCAGCAGCTCCGGGGGGGCGGCGGCTTTCTTT. The J gene is TRBJ1-1, the V gene TRBV5-6; weak D call: TRBD1 (6 bases). V was pared by 3 bases and J by 11 bases, with 14 bases between. CDR3 size: 12 residues. Germline V gene lookup returns CDR1 SGHDT and CDR2 YYEEEE.

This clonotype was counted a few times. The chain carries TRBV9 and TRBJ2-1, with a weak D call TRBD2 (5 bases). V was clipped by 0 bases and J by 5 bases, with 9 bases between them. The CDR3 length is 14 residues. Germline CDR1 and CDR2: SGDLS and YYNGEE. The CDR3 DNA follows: TGTGCCAGCAGCGTAGTCGGGGTAGACAATGAGCAGTTCTTC. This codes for CASSVVGVDNEQFF.

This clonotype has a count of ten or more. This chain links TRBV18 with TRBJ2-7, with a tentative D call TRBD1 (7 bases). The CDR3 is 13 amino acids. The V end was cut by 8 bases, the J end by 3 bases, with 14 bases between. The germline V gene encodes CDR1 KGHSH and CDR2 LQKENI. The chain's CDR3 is CASSPQGGYEQYF. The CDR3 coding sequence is TGTGCCAGCAGCCCTCAGGGGGGCTACGAGCAGTACTTC.

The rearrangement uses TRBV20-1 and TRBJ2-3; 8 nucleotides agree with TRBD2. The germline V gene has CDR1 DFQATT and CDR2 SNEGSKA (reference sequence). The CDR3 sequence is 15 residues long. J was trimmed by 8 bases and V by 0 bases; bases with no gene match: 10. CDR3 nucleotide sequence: TGCAGTGCTAGAGATCCGGGAGGGCCTTCCCCTACGCAGTATTTT. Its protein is CSARDPGGPSPTQYF.

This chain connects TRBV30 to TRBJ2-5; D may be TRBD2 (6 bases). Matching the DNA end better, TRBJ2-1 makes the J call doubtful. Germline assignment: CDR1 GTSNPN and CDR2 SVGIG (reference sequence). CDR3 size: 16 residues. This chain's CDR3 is CAWGSGGVDADYEQFF. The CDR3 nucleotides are TGTGCCTGGGGTAGCGGTGGGGTTGACGCAGACTACGAGCAGTTCTTC.

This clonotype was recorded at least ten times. The CDR3 coding sequence is TGTGCCAGCAGTTTATCGTCAGGAGGCTATGGCTACACCTTC. Encoded protein: CASSLSSGGYGYTF. The chain has TRBV28 and TRBJ1-2; D uncertain. The CDR3 has 14 residues. Germline loops: CDR1 MDHEN, CDR2 SYDVKM. V was pared by 1 base and J by 4 bases, with 10 bases between.

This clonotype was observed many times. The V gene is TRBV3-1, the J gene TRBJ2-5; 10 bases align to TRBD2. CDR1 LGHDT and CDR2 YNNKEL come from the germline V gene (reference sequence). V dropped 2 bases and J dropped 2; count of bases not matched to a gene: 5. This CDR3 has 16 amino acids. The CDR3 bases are TGTGCCAGCAGCCAATGGACTAGCGGAAATCAAGAGACCCAGTACTTC. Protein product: CASSQWTSGNQETQYF.

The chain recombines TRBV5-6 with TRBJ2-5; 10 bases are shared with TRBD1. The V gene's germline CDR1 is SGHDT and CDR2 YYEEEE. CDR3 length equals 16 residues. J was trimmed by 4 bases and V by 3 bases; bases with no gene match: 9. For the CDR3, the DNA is TGTGCCAGCAGCTACTTTGGTGACAGGGGGCGAGAGACCCAGTACTTC. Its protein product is CASSYFGDRGRETQYF.

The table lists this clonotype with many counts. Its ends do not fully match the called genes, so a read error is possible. CDR3 sequence reads: CASSKTTPLNTGELSF. The CDR3 nucleotides are TGTGCCAGCTCTAAGACTACCCCATTGAACACCGGGGAGCTGTCTTTT. This sequence joins TRBV2 and TRBJ2-2; the D gene is possibly TRBD2 (5 bases). CDR3 length: 16 residues. Germline values: CDR1 SNHLY, CDR2 FYNNEI.

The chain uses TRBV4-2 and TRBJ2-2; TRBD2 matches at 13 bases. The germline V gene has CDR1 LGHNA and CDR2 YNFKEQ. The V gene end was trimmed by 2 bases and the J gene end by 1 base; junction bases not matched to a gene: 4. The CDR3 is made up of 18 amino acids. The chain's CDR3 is CASSQPGLAGKNTGELFF. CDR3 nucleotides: TGTGCCAGCAGCCAACCGGGACTAGCGGGAAAGAACACCGGGGAGCTGTTTTTT.

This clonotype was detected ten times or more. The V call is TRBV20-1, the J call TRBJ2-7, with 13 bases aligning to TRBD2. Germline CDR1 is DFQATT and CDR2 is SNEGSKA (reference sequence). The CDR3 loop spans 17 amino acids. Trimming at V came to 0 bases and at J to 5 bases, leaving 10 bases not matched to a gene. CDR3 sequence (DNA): TGCAGTGCTAGAGAAGGGACTAGCGGGAACGGTAGGCACGAGCAGTACTTC. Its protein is CSAREGTSGNGRHEQYF.

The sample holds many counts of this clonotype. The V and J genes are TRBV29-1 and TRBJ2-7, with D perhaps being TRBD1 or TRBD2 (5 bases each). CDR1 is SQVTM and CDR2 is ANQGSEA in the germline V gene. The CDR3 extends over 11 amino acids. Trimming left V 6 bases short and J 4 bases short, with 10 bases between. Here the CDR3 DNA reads TGCAGCGTGGGGACGGTTTACGAGCAGTACTTC. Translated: CSVGTVYEQYF.

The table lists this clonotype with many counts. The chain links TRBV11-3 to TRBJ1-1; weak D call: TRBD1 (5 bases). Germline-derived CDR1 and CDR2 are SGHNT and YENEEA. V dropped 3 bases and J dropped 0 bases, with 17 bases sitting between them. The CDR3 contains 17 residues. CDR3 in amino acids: CASSLEYWGTVNTEAFF. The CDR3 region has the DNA TGTGCCAGCAGCTTGGAATATTGGGGGACGGTGAACACTGAAGCTTTCTTT.

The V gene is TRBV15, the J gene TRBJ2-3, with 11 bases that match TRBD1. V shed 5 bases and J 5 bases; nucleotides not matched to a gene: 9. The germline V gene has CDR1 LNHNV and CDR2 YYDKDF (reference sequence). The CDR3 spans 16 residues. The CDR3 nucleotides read TGTGCCACCAGCCGGGACAGGGGGAGACTAAGAGATACGCAGTATTTT. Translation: CATSRDRGRLRDTQYF.

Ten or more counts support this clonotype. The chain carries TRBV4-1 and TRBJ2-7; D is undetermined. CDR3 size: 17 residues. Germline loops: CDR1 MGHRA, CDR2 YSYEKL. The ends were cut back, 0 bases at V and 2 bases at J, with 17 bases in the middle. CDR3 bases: TGCGCCAGCAGCCAAGACCTCACTGGTCTTAGCACCTACGAGCAGTACTTC. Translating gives CASSQDLTGLSTYEQYF.

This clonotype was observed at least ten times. The CDR3 nucleotides are TGCAGTGCTGAAGGGGTGTGGGATGAGCAGTTCTTC. Translating it yields CSAEGVWDEQFF. The gene calls are TRBV20-1 and TRBJ2-1; TRBD1 is a possible D gene (5 bases). Germline assignment: CDR1 DFQATT and CDR2 SNEGSKA (reference sequence). Trimming pared 5 bases from V and 8 bases from J, leaving 13 bases between. The CDR3 has 12 amino acids.

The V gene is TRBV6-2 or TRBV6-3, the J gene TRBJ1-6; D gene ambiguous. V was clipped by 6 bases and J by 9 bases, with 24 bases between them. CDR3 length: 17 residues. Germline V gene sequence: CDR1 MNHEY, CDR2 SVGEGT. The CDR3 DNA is TGTGCCAGCAGACTCCCAATCGGGGAATTTGACGGTTCACCCCTCCACTTT. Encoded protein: CASRLPIGEFDGSPLHF.

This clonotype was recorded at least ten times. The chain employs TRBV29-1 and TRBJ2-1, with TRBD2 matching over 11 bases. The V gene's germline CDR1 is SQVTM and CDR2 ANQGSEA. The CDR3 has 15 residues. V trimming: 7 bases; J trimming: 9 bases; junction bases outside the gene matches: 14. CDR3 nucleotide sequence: TGCAGCGCGGGGCCTGTAGCGGGAGGGCCGGGTGAGCAGTTCTTC. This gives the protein CSAGPVAGGPGEQFF.

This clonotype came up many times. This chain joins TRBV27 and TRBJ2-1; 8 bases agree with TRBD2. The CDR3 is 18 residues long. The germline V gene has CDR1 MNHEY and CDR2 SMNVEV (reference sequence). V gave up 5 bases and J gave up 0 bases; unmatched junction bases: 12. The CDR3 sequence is CASSPIRSGVSSYNEQFF. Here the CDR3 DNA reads TGTGCCAGCAGTCCTATCCGTAGCGGGGTAAGCTCCTACAATGAGCAGTTCTTC.

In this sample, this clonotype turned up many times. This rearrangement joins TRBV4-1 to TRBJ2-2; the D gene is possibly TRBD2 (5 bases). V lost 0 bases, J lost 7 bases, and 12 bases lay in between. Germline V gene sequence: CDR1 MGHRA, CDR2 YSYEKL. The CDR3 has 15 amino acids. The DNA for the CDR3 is TGCGCCAGCAGCCAAGATAGAGGGTTTAGCGGGGAGCTGTTTTTT. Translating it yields CASSQDRGFSGELFF.

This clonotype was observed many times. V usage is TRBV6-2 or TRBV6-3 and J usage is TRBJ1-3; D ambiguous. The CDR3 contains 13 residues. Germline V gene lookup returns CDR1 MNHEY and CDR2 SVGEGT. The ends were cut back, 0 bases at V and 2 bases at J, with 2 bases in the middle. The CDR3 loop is CASSYSAGNTIYF. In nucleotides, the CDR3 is TGTGCCAGCAGTTACTCAGCTGGAAACACCATATATTTT.

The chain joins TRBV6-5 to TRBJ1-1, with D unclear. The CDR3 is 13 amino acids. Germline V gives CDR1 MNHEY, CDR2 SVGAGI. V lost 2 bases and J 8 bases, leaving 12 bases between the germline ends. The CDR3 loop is CASSYVSGVEAFF. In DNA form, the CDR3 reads TGTGCCAGCAGTTACGTCAGCGGGGTCGAAGCTTTCTTT.